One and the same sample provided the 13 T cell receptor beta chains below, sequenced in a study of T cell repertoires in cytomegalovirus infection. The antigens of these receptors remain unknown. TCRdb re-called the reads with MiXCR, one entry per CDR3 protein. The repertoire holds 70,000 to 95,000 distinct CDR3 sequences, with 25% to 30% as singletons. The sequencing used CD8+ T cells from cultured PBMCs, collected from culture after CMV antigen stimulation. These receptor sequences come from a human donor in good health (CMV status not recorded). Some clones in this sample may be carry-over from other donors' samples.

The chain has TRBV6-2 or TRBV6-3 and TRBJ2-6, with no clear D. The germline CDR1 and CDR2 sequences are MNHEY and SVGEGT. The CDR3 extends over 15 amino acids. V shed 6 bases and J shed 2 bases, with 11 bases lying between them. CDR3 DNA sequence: TGTGCCAGCAGCATGGATCAGCCTGGGGCCAACGTCCTGACTTTC. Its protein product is CASSMDQPGANVLTF.

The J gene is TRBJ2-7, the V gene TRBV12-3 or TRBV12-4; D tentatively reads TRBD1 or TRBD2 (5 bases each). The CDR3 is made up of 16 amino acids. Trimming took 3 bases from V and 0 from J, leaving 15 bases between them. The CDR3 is CASSFPWDASSYEQYF. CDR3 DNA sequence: TGTGCCAGCAGTTTCCCCTGGGACGCTAGCTCCTACGAGCAGTACTTC.

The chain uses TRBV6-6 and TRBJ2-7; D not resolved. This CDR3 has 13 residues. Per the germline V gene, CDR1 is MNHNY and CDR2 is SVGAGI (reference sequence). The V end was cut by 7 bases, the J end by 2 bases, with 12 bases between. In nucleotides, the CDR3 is TGTGCCAGCACTCTTGGGCCTACCTACGAGCAGTACTTC. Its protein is CASTLGPTYEQYF.

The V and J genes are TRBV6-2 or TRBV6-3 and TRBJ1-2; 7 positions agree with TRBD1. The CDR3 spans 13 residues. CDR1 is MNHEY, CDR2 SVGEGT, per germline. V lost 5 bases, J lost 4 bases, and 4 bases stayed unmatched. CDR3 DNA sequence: TGTGCCAGCAGTCCCGGGGACAGCTATGGCTACACCTTC. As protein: CASSPGDSYGYTF.

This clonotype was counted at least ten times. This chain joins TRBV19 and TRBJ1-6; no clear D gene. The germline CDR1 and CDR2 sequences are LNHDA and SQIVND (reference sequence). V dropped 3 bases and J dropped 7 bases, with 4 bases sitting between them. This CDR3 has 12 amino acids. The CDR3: CASSIGNSPLHF. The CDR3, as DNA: TGTGCCAGTAGTATCGGAAATTCACCCCTCCACTTT.

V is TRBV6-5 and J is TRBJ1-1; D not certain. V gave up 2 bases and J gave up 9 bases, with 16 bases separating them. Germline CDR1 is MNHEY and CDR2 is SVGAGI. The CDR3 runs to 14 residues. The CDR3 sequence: CASSYELSGWQAFF. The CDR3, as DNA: TGTGCCAGCAGTTACGAACTATCCGGATGGCAAGCTTTCTTT.

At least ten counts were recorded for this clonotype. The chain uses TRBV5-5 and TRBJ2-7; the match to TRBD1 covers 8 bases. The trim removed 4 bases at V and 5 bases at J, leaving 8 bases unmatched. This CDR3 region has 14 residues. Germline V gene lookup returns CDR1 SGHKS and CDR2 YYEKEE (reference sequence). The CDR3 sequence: CASSARGLVDEQYF. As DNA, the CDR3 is TGTGCCAGCAGCGCCAGGGGGCTGGTGGACGAGCAGTACTTC.

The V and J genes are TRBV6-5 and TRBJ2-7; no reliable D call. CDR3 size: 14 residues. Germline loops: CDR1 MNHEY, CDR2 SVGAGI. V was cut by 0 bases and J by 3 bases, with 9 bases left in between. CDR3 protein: CASSYSDGGYEQYF. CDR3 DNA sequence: TGTGCCAGCAGTTACTCGGACGGCGGCTACGAGCAGTACTTC.

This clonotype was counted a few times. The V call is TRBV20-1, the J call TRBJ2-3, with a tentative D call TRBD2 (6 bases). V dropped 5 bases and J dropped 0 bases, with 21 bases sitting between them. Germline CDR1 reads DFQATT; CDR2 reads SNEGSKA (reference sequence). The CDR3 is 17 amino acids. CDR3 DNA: TGCAGTGCTCGTAAAGGATGGCGGGGAGCTAGCACAGATACGCAGTATTTT. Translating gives CSARKGWRGASTDTQYF.

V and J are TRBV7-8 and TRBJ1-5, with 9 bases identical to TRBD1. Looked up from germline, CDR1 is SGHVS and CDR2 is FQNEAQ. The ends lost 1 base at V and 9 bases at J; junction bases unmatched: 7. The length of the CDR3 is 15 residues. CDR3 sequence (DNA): TGTGCCAGCAGCTTAGGGGGACAGGGTTGGCCGCCCCAGCATTTT. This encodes CASSLGGQGWPPQHF.

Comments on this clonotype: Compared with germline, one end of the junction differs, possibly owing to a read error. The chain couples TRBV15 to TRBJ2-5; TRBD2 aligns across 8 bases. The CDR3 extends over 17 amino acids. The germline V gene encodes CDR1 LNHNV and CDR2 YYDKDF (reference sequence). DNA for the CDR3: TGTGCCTCCAGCAGAGATAGAATTAGCGGGGTTCAAGAGACCCAGTACTTC. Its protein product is CASSRDRISGVQETQYF. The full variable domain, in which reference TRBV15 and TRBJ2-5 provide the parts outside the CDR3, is DAMVIQNPRYQVTQFGKPVTLSCSQTLNHNVMYWYQQKSSQAPKLLFHYYDKDFNNEADTPDNFQSRRPNTSFCFLDIRSPGLGDTAMYLCASSRDRISGVQETQYFGPGTRLLVL.

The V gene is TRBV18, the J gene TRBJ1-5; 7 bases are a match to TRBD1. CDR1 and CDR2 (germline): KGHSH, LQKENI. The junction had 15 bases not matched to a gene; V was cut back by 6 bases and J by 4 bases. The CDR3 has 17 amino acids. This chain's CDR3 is CASSRVEGALGNQPQHF. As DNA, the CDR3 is TGTGCCAGCTCGCGGGTTGAGGGGGCGTTGGGGAATCAGCCCCAGCATTTT.

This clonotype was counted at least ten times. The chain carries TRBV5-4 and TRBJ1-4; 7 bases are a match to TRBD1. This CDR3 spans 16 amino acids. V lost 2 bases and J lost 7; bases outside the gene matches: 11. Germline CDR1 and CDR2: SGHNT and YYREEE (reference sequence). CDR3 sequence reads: CASSLTTTGAGEKLFF. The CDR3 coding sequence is TGTGCCAGCAGCTTAACAACCACAGGGGCCGGTGAAAAACTGTTTTTT.